This passage covers 18 T cell receptor beta chains from one sample sequenced in a study of T cell repertoires in cytomegalovirus infection. TCRdb processed the reads anew with MiXCR; each CDR3 protein has one entry. Of about 130,000 distinct CDR3 sequences listed, roughly 9% are singletons. The sample was PBMCs. Receptor source: a human donor in good health (CMV status not recorded). Some clones in this sample may be carry-over from other donors' samples.

This clonotype was counted ten times or more. The J gene is TRBJ2-3, the V gene TRBV28, with 11 bases that match TRBD2. The junction had 2 bases not matched to a gene; V was cut back by 7 bases and J by 5 bases. Germline V lookup: CDR1 MDHEN, CDR2 SYDVKM. This CDR3 is built from 13 residues. The chain's CDR3 is CASTSGGRDTQYF. The CDR3 coding sequence is TGTGCCAGCACTAGCGGGGGGAGAGATACGCAGTATTTT. Full variable domain (missing parts from reference TRBV28 and TRBJ2-3): DVKVTQSSRYLVKRTGEKVFLECVQDMDHENMFWYRQDPGLGLRLIYFSYDVKMKEKGDIPEGYSVSREKKERFSLILESASTNQTSMYLCASTSGGRDTQYFGPGTRLTVL.

This clonotype was counted many times. As DNA, the CDR3 is TGCAGTGCTAGTCAAACGCCCGGGACTAGCACGTACTTC. Translated: CSASQTPGTSTYF. V is TRBV20-1 and J is TRBJ2-4, with 9 positions matching TRBD2. V lost 3 bases, J lost 15 bases, and 12 bases stayed unmatched. Per the germline V gene, CDR1 is DFQATT and CDR2 is SNEGSKA (reference sequence). The length of the CDR3 is 13 residues.

This clonotype was detected a few times. V usage is TRBV6-1 and J usage is TRBJ2-7; D gene unclear. Germline V CDR1 and CDR2: MNHNS, SASEGT. Trimming took 4 bases from V and 3 from J, leaving 4 bases between them. This CDR3 has 11 residues. The CDR3 sequence is CASSGFYEQYF. CDR3 nucleotides: TGTGCCAGCAGTGGATTCTACGAGCAGTACTTC.

This clonotype was seen at least ten times. The gene calls are TRBV28 and TRBJ2-5; 10 bases align to TRBD1. V shed 4 bases, J shed 7 bases, and the junction held 12 bases outside the gene matches. Germline lookup yields CDR1 MDHEN and CDR2 SYDVKM. This CDR3 has 16 residues. The CDR3 protein is CASSSPGTGALWTQYF. Here the CDR3 DNA reads TGTGCCAGCAGTTCCCCCGGGACAGGGGCCCTTTGGACCCAGTACTTC.

This clonotype came up many times. J is TRBJ1-2 and V is TRBV7-2, with TRBD1 matching over 9 bases. The J segment lost 4 bases and the V segment lost 6 bases, leaving 0 bases of the junction unmatched. CDR3 length equals 12 residues. Germline lookup yields CDR1 SGHTA and CDR2 FQGNSA. The CDR3 nucleotides read TGTGCCAGCAGGGGACAGGGCTATGGCTACACCTTC. Its protein is CASRGQGYGYTF.

This clonotype was observed many times. This chain uses TRBV6-4 with TRBJ2-7; TRBD1 agrees at 9 bases. The CDR3 length is 15 residues. Germline V gene sequence: CDR1 MRHNA, CDR2 SNTAGT. The junction had 6 bases not matched to a gene; V was cut back by 4 bases and J by 2 bases. The CDR3 DNA is TGTGCCAGCAGTGCCTCGGGACAGGGCGCCTACGAGCAGTACTTC. Amino acid sequence: CASSASGQGAYEQYF.

This clonotype came up many times. V is TRBV11-3 and J is TRBJ2-1, with D possibly TRBD1 on 6 matching bases. The V gene lost 3 bases and the J gene lost 5 bases, with 11 bases spanning the gap. The germline CDR1 and CDR2 sequences are SGHNT and YENEEA. This CDR3 is 14 amino acids long. The CDR3 region is CASSFRGQHNEQFF. The DNA for the CDR3 is TGTGCCAGCAGCTTCCGCGGACAGCACAATGAGCAGTTCTTC.

This clonotype was seen repeatedly, ten times or more. V is TRBV4-2 and J is TRBJ1-2, with 10 bases identical to TRBD1. V was clipped by 4 bases and J by 8 bases; unmatched bases: 4. This CDR3 is 13 amino acids long. Germline-derived CDR1 and CDR2 are LGHNA and YNFKEQ. Written as DNA, the CDR3 is TGTGCCAGCAGCCCCGACAGGGGGCACGGCTACACCTTC. This sequence encodes CASSPDRGHGYTF.

This clonotype is medium-sized (0.01 to 0.1%) within its sample. The chain is built from TRBV7-2 and TRBJ2-5; no firm D call. From germline, CDR1 is SGHTA and CDR2 FQGNSA. V was shortened by 3 bases and J by 5 bases, with 4 bases between the two germline ends. The CDR3 is made up of 11 amino acids. CDR3 region: CASSFAETQYF. CDR3 DNA: TGTGCCAGCAGCTTCGCGGAGACCCAGTACTTC.

This clonotype came up many times. This chain joins TRBV12-3 or TRBV12-4 and TRBJ2-3; 7 bases align to TRBD2. The CDR3 spans 15 residues. With 4 bases clipped from V and 2 bases from J, the junction kept 6 bases outside the gene matches. The CDR3 is CASSSSSGITDTQYF. The CDR3 region has the DNA TGTGCCAGCAGTTCCTCGAGCGGGATCACAGATACGCAGTATTTT.

The chain is built from TRBV29-1 and TRBJ1-1; 9 bases are shared with TRBD1. CDR1 is SQVTM, CDR2 ANQGSEA, per germline. After removal of 4 bases from V and 2 bases from J, the junction contained 8 bases not matched to a gene. The CDR3 runs 15 residues. The CDR3 coding sequence is TGCAGCGTTGGGCTACGACAGGGGGTAAACACTGAAGCTTTCTTT. This encodes CSVGLRQGVNTEAFF.

This clonotype was detected many times. This chain joins TRBV9 and TRBJ2-3; 15 nucleotides line up with TRBD2. Germline lookup yields CDR1 SGDLS and CDR2 YYNGEE. This CDR3 has 18 amino acids. The J segment lost 2 bases and the V segment lost 3 bases, leaving 7 bases of the junction unmatched. This CDR3 is CASSGGLAGGLPTDTQYF. The CDR3 nucleotides read TGTGCCAGCAGCGGGGGACTAGCGGGAGGACTTCCCACAGATACGCAGTATTTT.

The CDR3 DNA reads TGTGCCAGCAGCCAAGATTCGGGACTAGCGGGTGGAACCGGGGAGCTGTTTTTT. Translating it yields CASSQDSGLAGGTGELFF. The chain links TRBV3-1 to TRBJ2-2; TRBD2 agrees at 12 bases. V lost 0 bases to trimming and J lost 5 bases; unmatched junction nucleotides: 7. The germline V gene encodes CDR1 LGHDT and CDR2 YNNKEL (reference sequence). There are 18 residues in the CDR3.

The rearrangement links TRBV6-5 to TRBJ1-1; a weak D match, TRBD1 (5 bases). Germline CDR1 is MNHEY and CDR2 is SVGAGI. The germline V and J ends were trimmed by 0 bases and 4 bases, with 18 bases remaining between them. CDR3 length: 17 residues. CDR3 sequence: CASSYSLGVKVITEAFF. CDR3 bases: TGTGCCAGCAGTTACTCTCTAGGGGTGAAGGTGATCACTGAAGCTTTCTTT.

In its sample, this clonotype was seen many times. This chain links TRBV10-3 with TRBJ1-5, with unresolved D. Trimming removed 2 bases from V and 4 bases from J, with 6 bases in between. Germline V gives CDR1 ENHRY, CDR2 SYGVKD. The CDR3 has 13 residues. The CDR3 reads CAISEPPNQPQHF. The CDR3 DNA reads as TGTGCCATCAGTGAGCCCCCTAATCAGCCCCAGCATTTT.

This clonotype has more than one count but fewer than ten. V usage is TRBV28 and J usage is TRBJ1-1, with D hard to call. The CDR3 has 14 residues. The germline gives CDR1 MDHEN, CDR2 SYDVKM. The germline V and J ends were trimmed by 5 bases and 1 base, with 11 bases remaining between them. The CDR3 loop reads CASSQPVANTEAFF. CDR3 DNA sequence: TGTGCCAGCAGTCAGCCCGTTGCGAACACTGAAGCTTTCTTT.

This clonotype was seen repeatedly, ten times or more. The chain has TRBV20-1 and TRBJ1-2; D uncertain. Germline V CDR1 and CDR2: DFQATT, SNEGSKA (reference sequence). The CDR3 covers 13 residues. V shed 2 bases and J shed 2 bases, with 9 bases lying between them. Here the CDR3 reads CSARQEQNYGYTF. CDR3 DNA: TGCAGTGCTAGACAGGAACAGAACTATGGCTACACCTTC.

This clonotype has at least ten counts. This chain connects TRBV7-8 to TRBJ1-6; D unresolved. The ends were cut back, 1 base at V and 7 bases at J, with 8 bases in the middle. Per germline, CDR1 SGHVS and CDR2 FQNEAQ. This CDR3 has 14 residues. CDR3 amino acids: CASSLGDRNSPLHF. The DNA for the CDR3 is TGTGCCAGCAGCTTAGGGGATCGAAATTCACCCCTCCACTTT.